One and the same sample provided the 23 T cell receptor beta chains below, sequenced in a study of shared clonotypes between healthy human individuals. Clones were read by immunoSEQ multiplex PCR, and TCRdb kept only the in-frame ones, dropping some. The sample shows about 1,900,000 clones, just under 95% of them seen only once. CD45RO-negative CD8 cells positively selected for CCR7 made up the naive population, which excluded terminally differentiated effector memory CD45RA+ cells. The sample taken for sequencing was naive CD8+ T cells sorted from blood. The origin of the receptors is a man between 18 and 29 years old in good health.

A remark on this clone: Other DNA sequences from this sample encode an identical CDR3 as well. V usage is TRBV27 and J usage is TRBJ2-7; 7 bases are a match to TRBD2. Per germline, CDR1 MNHEY and CDR2 SMNVEV (reference sequence). V was clipped by 6 bases and J by 4 bases; unmatched bases: 6. CDR3 length: 13 amino acids. CDR3 protein: CASSPSGAYEQYF. For the CDR3, the DNA is TGTGCCAGCAGCCCTAGCGGAGCTTACGAGCAGTACTTC.

In the case of this clone: Other DNA sequences in the sample encode the same CDR3. This chain connects TRBV11-2 to TRBJ2-7; D might be TRBD1 (6 bases). The V and J ends lost 5 bases and 3 bases respectively, with 11 bases between them. Germline loops: CDR1 SGHAT, CDR2 FQNNGV. The CDR3 contains 13 residues. This chain's CDR3 is CASSLTGNYEQYF. The CDR3 nucleotides read TGTGCCAGCAGCCTCACAGGGAACTACGAGCAGTACTTC.

The J gene is TRBJ2-1, the V gene TRBV27; 7 nucleotides line up with TRBD1. CDR1 and CDR2 (germline): MNHEY, SMNVEV (reference sequence). The CDR3 has 14 amino acids. The trim removed 5 bases at V and 2 bases at J, leaving 3 bases unmatched. CDR3 DNA: TGTGCCAGCAGTAAAACAGGGGCCTACAATGAGCAGTTCTTC. It is translated as CASSKTGAYNEQFF.

This chain uses TRBV11-2 with TRBJ2-5; 7 bases agree with TRBD1. This CDR3 spans 14 amino acids. The J segment lost 5 bases and the V segment lost 3 bases, leaving 6 bases of the junction unmatched. CDR1 is SGHAT and CDR2 is FQNNGV in the germline V gene. In DNA form, the CDR3 reads TGTGCCAGCAGCTTGACCGGGACAGCTGAGACCCAGTACTTC. As protein: CASSLTGTAETQYF.

The V and J genes are TRBV6-6 and TRBJ2-7, with D perhaps TRBD1 (6 bases). The V and J ends lost 0 bases and 6 bases respectively, with 18 bases between them. Per germline, CDR1 MNHNY and CDR2 SVGAGI (reference sequence). CDR3 size: 16 residues. CDR3 loop: CASSYSGEGDDGEQYF. The CDR3 bases are TGTGCCAGCAGTTACTCAGGAGAGGGGGATGATGGCGAGCAGTACTTC.

The chain's CDR3 is CASSDPRGGTGELFF. The CDR3 DNA sequence: TGTGCCAGCAGTGATCCGCGGGGGGGCACCGGGGAGCTGTTTTTT. V usage is TRBV2 and J usage is TRBJ2-2; TRBD2 agrees at 9 bases. The junction had 3 bases not matched to a gene; V was cut back by 3 bases and J by 4 bases. CDR1 SNHLY and CDR2 FYNNEI come from the germline V gene. CDR3 length: 15 amino acids. The variable domain in full, with the rest retrieved from reference TRBV2 and TRBJ2-2, is EPEVTQTPSHQVTQMGQEVILRCVPISNHLYFYWYRQILGQKVEFLVSFYNNEISEKSEIFDDQFSVERPDGSNFTLKIRSTKLEDSAMYFCASSDPRGGTGELFFGEGSRLTVL.

This sequence joins TRBV28 and TRBJ2-6; the D is unclear. V lost 6 bases and J lost 1, with 10 bases in between. The CDR3 has 15 residues. Per the germline V gene, CDR1 is MDHEN and CDR2 is SYDVKM. CDR3 protein: CASSSSASGANVLTF. CDR3 DNA: TGTGCCAGCAGCAGCAGTGCGTCTGGGGCCAACGTCCTGACTTTC.

This chain joins TRBV6-5 and TRBJ2-5; TRBD1 agrees at 10 bases. J was trimmed by 2 bases and V by 4 bases; bases with no gene match: 4. The CDR3 has 15 residues. Germline values: CDR1 MNHEY, CDR2 SVGAGI. The DNA for the CDR3 is TGTGCCAGCAGTTCGGACAGGGGGTCTCAAGAGACCCAGTACTTC. Translation: CASSSDRGSQETQYF.

CDR3 sequence: CASSQDTTGYTGELFF. In DNA, the CDR3 is TGCGCCAGCAGCCAAGATACGACAGGCTACACCGGGGAGCTGTTTTTT. V gene TRBV4-1 combines with J gene TRBJ2-2; TRBD1 is a possible D gene (6 bases). The germline gives CDR1 MGHRA, CDR2 YSYEKL. V was trimmed by 0 bases and J by 3 bases, leaving 11 bases between them. The CDR3 extends over 16 amino acids.

Note on this clone: Within the sample, other DNA sequences also encode this same CDR3. The V gene is TRBV19, the J gene TRBJ2-5, with D uncertain. Germline lookup yields CDR1 LNHDA and CDR2 SQIVND (reference sequence). V shed 1 base and J shed 1 base, with 4 bases lying between them. CDR3 length: 13 residues. The CDR3 spells CASSIVSQETQYF. The CDR3 DNA is TGTGCCAGTAGTATAGTCAGCCAAGAGACCCAGTACTTC.

The CDR3, as DNA: TGTGCCAGCAGCTTAAACTTCAATGAGCAGTTCTTC. Translation gives CASSLNFNEQFF. V is TRBV7-9 and J is TRBJ2-1; D remains ambiguous. Trimming shortened V by 2 bases and J by 6 bases, and 5 bases separated the two germline ends. The CDR3 is made up of 12 amino acids. Germline V CDR1 and CDR2: SEHNR, FQNEAQ (reference sequence).

The chain employs TRBV13 and TRBJ1-2; D is ambiguous. Per germline, CDR1 PRHDT and CDR2 FYEKMQ (reference sequence). The CDR3 sequence is 15 residues long. V was clipped by 5 bases and J by 6 bases, with 19 bases between them. As DNA, the CDR3 is TGTGCCAGCAGCGCCCAGAGGCCCCCCATCGATGGCTACACCTTC. Translated, it gives CASSAQRPPIDGYTF.

The V gene is TRBV19, the J gene TRBJ2-1, with TRBD1 matching 7 bases. Trimming at V came to 4 bases and at J to 10 bases, leaving 13 bases not matched to a gene. This CDR3 has 15 residues. Germline V gene data show CDR1 as LNHDA and CDR2 as SQIVND (reference sequence). This CDR3 reads CASSTTGEGSGEQFF. CDR3 bases: TGTGCCAGTAGTACAACAGGGGAAGGTTCGGGAGAGCAGTTCTTC.

The chain joins TRBV30 to TRBJ2-4, with D possibly being TRBD1 (6 bases). Germline CDR1 and CDR2: GTSNPN and SVGIG (reference sequence). Trimming cost V 5 bases and J 0 bases, with 17 bases left between them. This CDR3 has 16 amino acids. CDR3 amino acids: CAWETGNGIAKNIQYF. Here the CDR3 DNA reads TGTGCCTGGGAAACAGGGAATGGGATAGCCAAAAACATTCAGTACTTC.

DNA for the CDR3: TGTGCCAGCAGCCGCCTGGCTGTGAAGGACTATGGCTACACCTTC. As protein: CASSRLAVKDYGYTF. The V call is TRBV13, the J call TRBJ1-2; D remains ambiguous. CDR1 is PRHDT and CDR2 is FYEKMQ in the germline V gene (reference sequence). V was pared by 5 bases and J by 3 bases, with 16 bases between. CDR3 length: 15 residues.

The V and J genes are TRBV4-1 and TRBJ2-5, with TRBD2 identical over 12 bases. This CDR3 spans 16 amino acids. Germline loops: CDR1 MGHRA, CDR2 YSYEKL. The ends lost 3 bases at V and 2 bases at J; junction bases unmatched: 4. CDR3 in amino acids: CASSQRTSGTQETQYF. In nucleotides, the CDR3 is TGCGCCAGCAGCCAGAGGACTAGCGGGACGCAAGAGACCCAGTACTTC.

For this clone: The sample carries other DNA sequences with the same CDR3. The chain employs TRBV10-2 and TRBJ2-5; D might be TRBD1 (6 bases). The CDR3 is 14 residues long. The V and J ends lost 3 bases and 2 bases respectively, with 10 bases between them. Looked up from germline, CDR1 is WSHSY and CDR2 is SAAADI. CDR3 DNA: TGCGCCAGCAGTGAAGCCAGGGGTCAAGAGACCCAGTACTTC. Its translation is CASSEARGQETQYF.

Comment on this clone: Other DNA sequences within the sample encode an identical CDR3. The chain recombines TRBV7-8 with TRBJ2-3; 10 bases match TRBD2. Unmatched junction bases numbered 6, after V lost 1 base and J lost 5 bases. Per germline, CDR1 SGHVS and CDR2 FQNEAQ. There are 16 residues in the CDR3. The CDR3 bases are TGTGCCAGCAGCTTAGTTCTAGCGGGAGTGATAGATACGCAGTATTTT. Translating it yields CASSLVLAGVIDTQYF.

The chain recombines TRBV2 with TRBJ2-7, with 9 nucleotides matching TRBD1. Germline V gives CDR1 SNHLY, CDR2 FYNNEI. The CDR3 loop spans 13 amino acids. Trimming removed 4 bases from V and 7 bases from J; junction bases left unmatched: 5. The DNA of the CDR3 is TGTGCCAGCAGTGGACAGGGGGTAGGGGAGCAGTACTTC. It encodes CASSGQGVGEQYF.

The V call is TRBV27, the J call TRBJ1-1, with D unclear. Germline V gene lookup returns CDR1 MNHEY and CDR2 SMNVEV (reference sequence). This CDR3 is 17 amino acids long. Trimming took 6 bases from V and 5 from J, leaving 25 bases between them. The CDR3, as DNA: TGTGCCAGCAGAGCCGCGTTCGGGGAGACCAAGAGGACTGAAGCTTTCTTT. It translates to CASRAAFGETKRTEAFF.

The chain joins TRBV7-9 to TRBJ1-4; D not resolved. Germline assignment: CDR1 SEHNR and CDR2 FQNEAQ (reference sequence). There are 15 residues in the CDR3. The V and J ends lost 5 bases and 5 bases respectively, with 15 bases between them. This CDR3 is CASSPSWLPNEKLFF. In DNA form, the CDR3 reads TGTGCCAGCAGCCCCTCGTGGCTTCCCAATGAAAAACTGTTTTTT.

V is TRBV4-3 and J is TRBJ1-4, with D unclear. The germline CDR1 and CDR2 sequences are LGHNA and YSLEER. The CDR3 length is 15 residues. Trimming stripped 0 bases from V and 4 bases from J, with 9 bases between. As DNA, the CDR3 is TGCGCCAGCAGCCAAGACCCCAATGATAATGAAAAACTGTTTTTT. Translation gives CASSQDPNDNEKLFF.

V gene TRBV7-9 combines with J gene TRBJ2-1; D might be TRBD2 (7 bases). This CDR3 has 16 residues. Germline V gene sequence: CDR1 SEHNR, CDR2 FQNEAQ (reference sequence). The V end lost 5 bases, the J end lost 2 bases, and 16 bases lay between the germline ends. The CDR3: CASSSLGGRTYNEQFF. The CDR3 DNA reads TGTGCCAGCAGCAGTCTCGGGGGGCGCACCTACAATGAGCAGTTCTTC.